This T cell receptor (beta chain) was observed in a study of blood T cells in healthy people across ages (dated by TCRdb to 2015 to 2017). For the wider study: Template switching captured roughly one uniquely barcoded TCR beta cDNA molecule per two T cells in model experiments. The study analyzed two additional independent replicas of 1 million unique cDNA reads from the same blood draw for two donors, one aged 18 to 29 and one aged 80 or older. The donors were divided into four age groups: young (average 16 years), middle-aged (under 40), aged (around 59) and long-lived (about 80). To track age-related changes in TCR beta repertoire diversity, the study relied on deep sequencing normalized with unique cDNA molecular identifiers. To avoid experimental bias, donors of different ages were distributed randomly across sequencing lanes. Beyond this particular receptor, the publication reports: As age increased, observed TCR beta diversity per million T cells dropped in a roughly linear way, and a significant reduction was already evident by age 40. Bulk unsorted PBMC profiling prevented conclusive comparison of naive and antigen-experienced compartments. The long-lived group showed more naive CD4+ T cells, fewer expanded clones and increased TCR diversity than the aged group, suggesting age selection. A strong correlation was found between observed TCR beta diversity and the percentage of naive T cells measured by flow cytometry. Because the CMV infection status of the donors was unknown, age-related changes in expanded clonotypes may potentially have been confounded. Estimates of total diversity from one million sequenced T cells were regarded as lower bounds and underestimates.

Library generation was performed with 5' RACE. The run used an Illumina HiSeq 2500. A second roughly 6 to 12 cycle PCR used a sample-barcoded 5' primer and a J-beta primer mix. A unique molecular identifier was introduced onto each TCR beta cDNA molecule by a template-switch 5' adaptor carrying 12 random nucleotides. Each sample yielded at least 2.5 million CDR3-containing paired-end reads. First-strand cDNA synthesis was performed from all RNA using the Mint cDNA synthesis kit, with priming by a TRBC-specific oligonucleotide. Following uracil-DNA glycosylase treatment, all cDNA underwent a first 18-cycle PCR with the universal primers M1SS and BC2_uni_R. As for the original processing: Normalization of each sample was performed by random selection of 1 million high-quality reads, each carrying a distinct molecular identifier. Instead of being binned into consensus sequences, reads with shared molecular identifiers were discarded. MiTCR, with a Q25 quality threshold and the strictest error-elimination algorithm, was used for CDR3 identification, clonotype clustering and error correction. A nonparametric unseen species model with Euler transformation was used to estimate lower-bound total TCR beta diversity. Clones were called with MiXCR by TCRdb after fastp trimmed the public reads at Q25, and only in-frame beta chains were retained. Duplicate CDR3 protein sequences are folded into a single record with the most common DNA and genes. What appears here as the V and J calls and clone size reflects TCRdb's work, not the paper's. A total of about 730,000 distinct CDR3 sequences appear in this sample, around 46% of them only once. The leading ten clones occupy approximately 22% of the sample.

Donors were 39 systemically healthy Caucasian individuals from Russia aged roughly 6 to 100 years. Around 10 milliliters of peripheral blood were collected from each donor into EDTA-treated Vacutainer tubes. PBMCs were isolated by Ficoll-Paque density-gradient centrifugation, with at least 6.5 million obtained per sample. Total RNA, at least 5 micrograms per sample, was extracted from PBMCs with Trizol reagent. The percentages of naive CD45RAhigh/CD27high T cells were determined by flow cytometry on a PBMC aliquot from every donor. The germline V gene (reference sequence) yields DFQATT for CDR1 and SNEGSKA for CDR2. V is cut back by 2 bases and J by 10 bases, with 13 bases in the junction unmatched. Inclusive of the bounding cysteine and phenylalanine, the CDR3 is 15 residues long. Only CDR3 DNA is held: 45 bases, read in frame from base 1. As to this clonotype: Its antigen remains undetermined. Nothing much larger sits one base from this clone, and base qualities are not available.

The material sequenced was blood. The sequence was collected from an older woman in good health. The V gene is TRBV20-1 and the J gene is TRBJ2-1; TRBD1 agrees with 8 junctional bases. In nucleotide form, the sequence is TGCAGTGCTAGAATCCCGACAGGGGTTATCGGGGAGCAGTTCTTC. The resulting protein is CSARIPTGVIGEQFF.